This T cell receptor (beta chain) came from a study of OX40 agonist ivuxolimab in advanced cancers. Looking at the study overall: All patients had ivuxolimab intravenously every 2 weeks at 0.01 to 10 mg/kg. Participants, 70% to 90% male, averaged approximately 56 years of age, ranging from roughly 20 to 85.

Method: immunoSEQ multiplex PCR; TCRdb's copy keeps in-frame clones and lacks some. The profile shows tens of thousands of clones, around 89% of them singletons. A remark on this clone: Its target is not known.

Study-level points and caveats: Expanded peripheral T-cell antigen specificity went undetermined. At 0.1 to 3.0 mg/kg, CD4+ and CD8+ blood T cells expanded clonally by week 6.

This TCR derives from an adult with an advanced solid tumor such as melanoma, head and neck, liver or kidney cancer. Specimen: CD4+ or CD8+ T cells sorted from blood, collected in a trial of the OX40 agonist ivuxolimab.

The CDR3 region has the DNA TGCAGCGTTGAAATAGCCAGGGGTTACGAGCAGTACTTC. Protein sequence: CSVEIARGYEQYF. V is TRBV29-1 and J is TRBJ2-7; D is perhaps TRBD1 (6 bases). Per germline, CDR1 SQVTM and CDR2 ANQGSEA. The V gene lost 2 bases and the J gene lost 4 bases, with 12 bases spanning the gap. The CDR3 is 13 amino acids.